Listed here are 21 T cell receptor beta chains from one sample, sequenced in a study of early T cells in non-severe SARS-CoV-2 infection. TCRdb ran MiXCR on the 5' RACE reads and lists one entry per CDR3 protein. The sample gives about 55,000 distinct CDR3 sequences, around 14% of which show up once; 9% to 10% is in the top ten. The material was whole blood, obtained at baseline. The receptors here all came from an adult who was a healthcare worker with PCR-confirmed SARS-CoV-2 infection or an uninfected control (not recorded which).

The chain is built from TRBV5-1 and TRBJ2-5; D remains ambiguous. V was trimmed by 0 bases and J by 1 base, leaving 4 bases between them. Germline V lookup: CDR1 SGHRS, CDR2 YFSETQ. This CDR3 contains 13 residues. DNA for the CDR3: TGCGCCAGCAGCTTGGGCAGCCAAGAGACCCAGTACTTC. Its translation: CASSLGSQETQYF.

V and J are TRBV29-1 and TRBJ2-3, with 12 nucleotides matching TRBD2. Trimming cost V 6 bases and J 0 bases; bases outside gene matches: 1. This CDR3 region has 14 residues. Germline assignment: CDR1 SQVTM and CDR2 ANQGSEA. The CDR3 region is CSVGTSGSTDTQYF. In nucleotides, the CDR3 is TGCAGCGTAGGGACTAGCGGGAGCACAGATACGCAGTATTTT.

In this sample, this clonotype turned up many times. The gene calls are TRBV7-9 and TRBJ2-5; TRBD2 matches at 8 bases. Germline CDR1 SEHNR, CDR2 FQNEAQ (reference sequence). Germline trimming cut 7 bases from V and 5 bases from J; bases unmatched to any gene: 12. The CDR3 contains 15 residues. The CDR3 nucleotides are TGTGCCAGCACCCTACGGGGGGGAGGAGAGGAGACCCAGTACTTC. As protein: CASTLRGGGEETQYF.

This rearrangement joins TRBV24-1 to TRBJ2-2, with D maybe TRBD2 (7 bases). Germline V gene lookup returns CDR1 KGHDR and CDR2 SFDVKD. CDR3 length: 15 residues. Trimming removed 4 bases from V and 5 bases from J, with 13 bases in between. The CDR3 DNA reads as TGTGCCACCAGTGACCCACAGGGAGGGACCGGGGAGCTGTTTTTT. It specifies CATSDPQGGTGELFF.

This clonotype occurred many times. The gene calls are TRBV28 and TRBJ2-5; 10 nucleotides agree with TRBD2. V was pared by 7 bases and J by 5 bases, with 13 bases of the junction left unmatched. Germline values: CDR1 MDHEN, CDR2 SYDVKM. CDR3 length: 16 amino acids. The CDR3 loop is CASTSLGAGGEETQYF. The CDR3 region has the DNA TGTGCCAGCACCTCGTTGGGAGCGGGAGGGGAGGAGACCCAGTACTTC.

This clonotype was counted ten times or more. This rearrangement joins TRBV29-1 to TRBJ1-5; 9 nucleotides match TRBD1. CDR3 length: 14 residues. V gave up 5 bases and J gave up 5 bases; unmatched junction bases: 7. Germline CDR1 reads SQVTM; CDR2 reads ANQGSEA. Written as DNA, the CDR3 is TGCAGCGTTAATACCGGGACAGGGCATCAGCCCCAGCATTTT. Amino acids: CSVNTGTGHQPQHF. The full variable domain, in which reference TRBV29-1 and TRBJ1-5 provide the parts outside the CDR3, is SAVISQKPSRDICQRGTSLTIQCQVDSQVTMMFWYRQQPGQSLTLIATANQGSEATYESGFVIDKFPISRPNLTFSTLTVSNMSPEDSSIYLCSVNTGTGHQPQHFGDGTRLSIL.

The CDR3 is CAITNAATEAFF. The CDR3 bases are TGTGCCATCACCAACGCTGCTACTGAAGCTTTCTTT. The rearrangement uses TRBV10-3 and TRBJ1-1; unclear D gene. The CDR3 extends over 12 amino acids. CDR1 and CDR2 (germline): ENHRY, SYGVKD. Trimming shortened V by 7 bases and J by 5 bases, and 11 bases separated the two germline ends.

This clonotype was counted between two and nine times. This rearrangement joins TRBV27 to TRBJ2-3, with 8 nucleotides matching TRBD2. With 5 bases clipped from V and 7 bases from J, the junction kept 20 bases outside the gene matches. The CDR3 is 18 amino acids. CDR1 and CDR2 (germline): MNHEY, SMNVEV (reference sequence). CDR3 sequence (DNA): TGTGCCAGCAGTAGCCAAGGAACCCGGGGGGGGTCTTTTCATACGCAGTATTTT. Translated, it gives CASSSQGTRGGSFHTQYF.

J is TRBJ2-5 and V is TRBV28; tentatively, D is TRBD2 (6 bases). The germline CDR1 and CDR2 sequences are MDHEN and SYDVKM. This CDR3 contains 14 residues. The V end was cut by 8 bases, the J end by 4 bases, with 17 bases between. CDR3 loop: CASSSRREAETQYF. CDR3 DNA sequence: TGTGCCAGCTCCTCGAGGAGGGAGGCAGAGACCCAGTACTTC.

The sample holds many counts of this clonotype. The rearrangement uses TRBV5-1 and TRBJ2-3, with 7 positions matching TRBD2. CDR1 is SGHRS and CDR2 is YFSETQ in the germline V gene. The CDR3 runs to 14 residues. The J segment lost 5 bases and the V segment lost 4 bases, leaving 7 bases of the junction unmatched. The CDR3 region is CASSPGIAGDTQYF. The CDR3, as DNA: TGCGCCAGCAGCCCCGGGATAGCGGGAGATACGCAGTATTTT.

CDR3 sequence (DNA): TGTGCCAGCAGTACACGGTGGCGCGGACCAGATACGCAGTATTTT. Protein sequence: CASSTRWRGPDTQYF. The V call is TRBV28, the J call TRBJ2-3; D gene ambiguous. V was trimmed by 5 bases and J by 4 bases, leaving 16 bases between them. Germline CDR1 and CDR2: MDHEN and SYDVKM. The CDR3 contains 15 residues. Variable domain in full (rest from reference TRBV28 and TRBJ2-3): DVKVTQSSRYLVKRTGEKVFLECVQDMDHENMFWYRQDPGLGLRLIYFSYDVKMKEKGDIPEGYSVSREKKERFSLILESASTNQTSMYLCASSTRWRGPDTQYFGPGTRLTVL.

The table lists this clonotype with a few counts. J is TRBJ2-4 and V is TRBV29-1; no firm D call. Trimming stripped 2 bases from V and 1 base from J, with 9 bases between. CDR1 and CDR2 (germline): SQVTM, ANQGSEA. The CDR3 length is 14 residues. The CDR3 loop is CSVEMAVAKNIQYF. CDR3 DNA sequence: TGCAGCGTTGAAATGGCGGTGGCCAAAAACATTCAGTACTTC.

This clonotype has only a few counts. This rearrangement joins TRBV7-9 to TRBJ2-2; D is undetermined. Germline V gene lookup returns CDR1 SEHNR and CDR2 FQNEAQ (reference sequence). The V end lost 1 base, the J end lost 3 bases, and 3 bases lay between the germline ends. This CDR3 is 13 amino acids long. As DNA, the CDR3 is TGTGCCAGCAGCTTAGTAGACACCGGGGAGCTGTTTTTT. It codes for CASSLVDTGELFF. Using reference TRBV7-9 and TRBJ2-2 for the parts outside the CDR3, the full variable domain is DTGVSQNPRHKITKRGQNVTFRCDPISEHNRLYWYRQTLGQGPEFLTYFQNEAQLEKSRLLSDRFSAERPKGSFSTLEIQRTEQGDSAMYLCASSLVDTGELFFGEGSRLTVL.

There are a few counts of this clonotype. The rearrangement joins TRBV9 to TRBJ2-1; 9 bases match TRBD1. The CDR3 has 14 residues. V lost 5 bases to trimming and J lost 5 bases; unmatched junction nucleotides: 5. Germline V gene sequence: CDR1 SGDLS, CDR2 YYNGEE. CDR3 sequence: CASRPDRGDNEQFF. As DNA, the CDR3 is TGTGCCAGCAGACCAGACAGGGGGGACAATGAGCAGTTCTTC.

This sequence joins TRBV9 and TRBJ1-4, with D possibly being TRBD1 (6 bases). The CDR3 spans 15 residues. Trimming removed 3 bases from V and 5 bases from J, with 14 bases in between. CDR1 and CDR2 (germline): SGDLS, YYNGEE. DNA for the CDR3: TGTGCCAGCAGCGCAGGGACAATCGAAAATGAAAAACTGTTTTTT. It codes for CASSAGTIENEKLFF.

This clonotype was observed at least ten times. The chain couples TRBV6-6 to TRBJ1-1; no reliable D call. Germline V gene lookup returns CDR1 MNHNY and CDR2 SVGAGI (reference sequence). V gave up 3 bases and J gave up 0 bases, with 8 bases separating them. The CDR3 has 14 residues. CDR3 sequence: CASSYPEMNTEAFF. In DNA, the CDR3 is TGTGCCAGCAGTTATCCGGAGATGAACACTGAAGCTTTCTTT.

This clonotype showed up just a few times. The chain uses TRBV20-1 and TRBJ1-1; D is uncertain. V lost 3 bases and J 3 bases, leaving 8 bases between the germline ends. Per the germline V gene, CDR1 is DFQATT and CDR2 is SNEGSKA (reference sequence). The CDR3 totals 12 residues. The CDR3 sequence is CSASQRDTEAFF. The CDR3 region has the DNA TGCAGTGCTAGTCAAAGGGACACTGAAGCTTTCTTT.

This chain joins TRBV18 and TRBJ1-3, with D uncertain. With 6 bases removed from V and 4 bases from J, the gap between germline ends came to 16 bases. The length of the CDR3 is 15 residues. Germline CDR1 reads KGHSH; CDR2 reads LQKENI. The CDR3 region has the DNA TGTGCCAGCTCCAATTACGAGCTCAGAGGAAACACCATATATTTT. This encodes CASSNYELRGNTIYF.

This clonotype was recorded a few times. J is TRBJ2-7 and V is TRBV9; D unresolved. The CDR3 is 14 residues long. From germline, CDR1 is SGDLS and CDR2 YYNGEE. Trimming removed 1 base at V and 5 bases at J, with 13 bases between. CDR3 sequence (DNA): TGTGCCAGCAGCGTATTAGTCGAAGGAGACGAGCAGTACTTC. It codes for CASSVLVEGDEQYF. Full variable domain (outside the CDR3, taken from reference TRBV9 and TRBJ2-7): DSGVTQTPKHLITATGQRVTLRCSPRSGDLSVYWYQQSLDQGLQFLIQYYNGEERAKGNILERFSAQQFPDLHSELNLSSLELGDSALYFCASSVLVEGDEQYFGPGTRLTVT.

This clonotype was seen a few times. The V call is TRBV6-5, the J call TRBJ2-2; D not resolved. Germline CDR1 reads MNHEY; CDR2 reads SVGAGI. The CDR3 is made up of 14 amino acids. V gave up 0 bases and J gave up 4 bases, with 6 bases separating them. The CDR3 DNA reads TGTGCCAGCAGTTACTCGATTCCCACCGGGGAGCTGTTTTTT. This sequence encodes CASSYSIPTGELFF.

This clonotype has only a few counts. This chain uses TRBV7-6 with TRBJ1-5; D perhaps matches TRBD1 (5 bases). Trimming stripped 8 bases from V and 12 bases from J, with 23 bases between. Germline CDR1 is SGHVS and CDR2 is FNYEAQ. The CDR3 covers 14 residues. The CDR3 nucleotides read TGTGCCAGCGCGGCAGCGAGTGGTCAGGGAATCCAGCATTTT. Translation gives CASAAASGQGIQHF.